These T cell receptor beta chains were read from a single sample in a study of Ad26.COV2.S vaccination and SARS-CoV-2 variants. Sequencing was performed with immunoSEQ multiplex PCR; in TCRdb, only in-frame clones are kept and a portion is missing. The data contain hundreds of thousands of clones, 75% to 90% of them singletons. The source was peripheral blood, collected in a trial of Ad26.COV2.S vaccine versus placebo. The receptors were sampled from a person between 18 and 65 years old who received the Ad26.COV2.S COVID-19 vaccine or a placebo. The CDR3 runs from the conserved cysteine through the conserved F or W. The D gene is left open where the match is weak. Some rows have no size entry. The others give once, few or many, or a class for an expanded clone.

TRBJ1-1 | . | TRBV5-5 | . | TGTGCCAGCAGCTTGGGTGGGGCCACTGAAGCTTTCTTT | CASSLGGATEAFF
TRBJ1-3 | . | TRBV6-5 | . | TGTGCCAGTCGGGACCGTATCTCTGGAAACACCATATATTTT | CASRDRISGNTIYF
TRBJ2-5 | . | TRBV9 | once | TGTGCCAGCAGCCCATCCGGAAAAGAGACCCAGTACTTC | CASSPSGKETQYF
TRBJ1-2 | . | TRBV6-5 | . | TGTGCCAGCAGCCTCGGCGGGCAGGAGTTCTATGGCTACACCTTC | CASSLGGQEFYGYTF
TRBJ2-3 | . | TRBV5-6 | . | TGTGCCAGCAGCCGCAGGGCAGATACGCAGTATTTT | CASSRRADTQYF
TRBJ1-3 | . | TRBV4-1 | . | TGCGCCAGCAGCCACCCGGTAAAGGGGAGAAACACCATATATTTT | CASSHPVKGRNTIYF
TRBJ1-2 | . | TRBV4-2 | . | TGTGCCAGCAGCCAAGATAGTGTAGGACCTTATGGCTACACCTTC | CASSQDSVGPYGYTF
TRBJ1-6 | TRBD1 | TRBV10-3 | few | TGTGCCATCCCCGGGGAGACAGGGGTTAATTCACCCCTCCACTTT | CAIPGETGVNSPLHF
TRBJ2-3 | TRBD2 | TRBV4-1 | . | TGCGCCAGCAGCCAAGTTGTCTCCGGGACTACGAGCACAGATACGCAGTATTTT | CASSQVVSGTTSTDTQYF
TRBJ2-2 | TRBD1 | TRBV7-3 | . | TGTGCCAGCAGCTTAAATGCCGGGACAGGGGCCGGGGAGCTGTTTTTT | CASSLNAGTGAGELFF
TRBJ1-1 | . | TRBV19 | . | TGTGCCAGTAGTCGAAAAGCAGGCACTGAAGCTTTCTTT | CASSRKAGTEAFF
TRBJ2-1 | TRBD2 | TRBV5-4 | . | TGTGCCAGCAGCTCTGGGCGCGGGGAGGGAGTGAACAATGAGCAGTTCTTC | CASSSGRGEGVNNEQFF
TRBJ1-1 | . | TRBV29-1 | . | TGCAGCGTTGGTGCCCTCATGAACACTGAAGCTTTCTTT | CSVGALMNTEAFF
TRBJ2-2 | . | TRBV2 | . | TGTGCCAGCAGTGATCGTATGGGTACCGGGGAGCTGTTTTTT | CASSDRMGTGELFF
TRBJ2-2 | . | TRBV15 | . | TGTGCCACCAGCCGTAAAGTAACTACCGGGGAGCTGTTTTTT | CATSRKVTTGELFF
TRBJ1-5 | . | TRBV3-1/TRBV3-2 | . | TGTGCCAGCAGCCGGACAGACCTGGGCAATCAGCCCCAGCATTTT | CASSRTDLGNQPQHF
TRBJ2-1 | . | TRBV2 | once | TGTGCCAGCAGTTTGACAGCCATCACGGATGAGCAGTTCTTC | CASSLTAITDEQFF
TRBJ2-1 | . | TRBV27 | . | TGTGCCAGCAGTCCGGATTGGGCCCGACTATCCTACAATGAGCAGTTCTTC | CASSPDWARLSYNEQFF
TRBJ2-5 | . | TRBV5-8 | once | TGTGCCAGCAGCCCCCGGACCTTTCAAGAGACCCAGTACTTC | CASSPRTFQETQYF
TRBJ2-5 | . | TRBV20-1 | . | TGCAGTGCTAGGTCCGGGGAGACCCAGTACTTC | CSARSGETQYF
TRBJ1-5 | . | TRBV7-9 | . | TGTGCCAGCAGTCAAAGGGGTCAGCCCCAGCATTTT | CASSQRGQPQHF
TRBJ1-4 | . | TRBV4-3 | . | TGCGCCAGCAGCCATCGGACAGCAACTAATGAAAAACTGTTTTTT | CASSHRTATNEKLFF
TRBJ1-1 | . | TRBV5-1 | . | TGCGCCAGCAGCACGGTGGCAGGCATGAACACTGAAGCTTTCTTT | CASSTVAGMNTEAFF
TRBJ1-1 | TRBD1 | TRBV11-3 | . | TGTGCCAGCACTCATTGGGCAGGGGGCAGGTCTGAAGCTTTCTTT | CASTHWAGGRSEAFF
TRBJ2-7 | TRBD2 | TRBV5-1 | once | TGCGCCAGCAGCCACGGTGGTCCCGGGACTAGTACCCGGGAGCAGTACTTC | CASSHGGPGTSTREQYF
TRBJ1-2 | . | TRBV7-9 | . | TGTGCCAGCAGGGGATCTGAAGGATATGGCTACACCTTC | CASRGSEGYGYTF
TRBJ2-2 | . | TRBV3-1/TRBV3-2 | . | TGTGCCAGCAGCCAACTAGGGAACACCGGGGAGCTGTTTTTT | CASSQLGNTGELFF
TRBJ2-6 | TRBD1 | TRBV3-1/TRBV3-2 | . | TGTGCCAGCAGCCACAAGGGTAAGAGGGACAGGTTCCTCTCTGGGGCCAACGTCCTGACTTTC | CASSHKGKRDRFLSGANVLTF
TRBJ1-1 | . | TRBV29-1 | . | TGCAGCGTTGGTCGGGCCGGCACTGAAGCTTTCTTT | CSVGRAGTEAFF
TRBJ2-1 | TRBD1 | TRBV18 | few | TGTGCCAGCTCTCAAGGACAGGGGAGGGATGAGCAGTTCTTC | CASSQGQGRDEQFF
TRBJ1-2 | . | TRBV5-4 | . | TGTGCCAGCAGCTTGGCCGGGGACGTCGGCTATGGCTACACCTTC | CASSLAGDVGYGYTF
TRBJ2-7 | . | TRBV5-6 | . | TGTGCCAGCAGCTTTTTAACCCCAGCCCGGCCCTCCGAGCAGTACTTC | CASSFLTPARPSEQYF
TRBJ2-7 | . | TRBV5-1 | . | TGCGCCAGCAGCACCGGTCACGGGTACGAGCAGTACTTC | CASSTGHGYEQYF
TRBJ2-3 | TRBD2 | TRBV6-4 | . | TGTGCCAGCAGTGAAGAAGGCGGGAGGGGCACAGATACGCAGTATTTT | CASSEEGGRGTDTQYF
TRBJ1-3 | . | TRBV9 | . | TGTGCCAGCAGCGTTGGGGGAAGCTCTGGAAACACCATATATTTT | CASSVGGSSGNTIYF
TRBJ1-5 | TRBD1 | TRBV6-1 | few | TGTGCCAGCAGTGAAGAAGGAGCGAGACAGGGAGGTAAAGGAAGCAATCAGCCCCAGCATTTT | CASSEEGARQGGKGSNQPQHF
TRBJ2-2 | TRBD1 | TRBV2 | . | TGTGCCAGCAGTGAGAGCAGGGGGCGAACCGGGGAGCTGTTTTTT | CASSESRGRTGELFF
TRBJ2-3 | TRBD1 | TRBV4-3 | once | TGCGCCAGCAGCCAAGGAGAGAGGACAGGATACACAGATACGCAGTATTTT | CASSQGERTGYTDTQYF
TRBJ2-1 | TRBD2 | TRBV29-1 | . | TGCAGCGTTGATCGGACTAGTCTCAATGAGCAGTTCTTC | CSVDRTSLNEQFF
TRBJ2-3 | TRBD2 | TRBV25-1 | . | TGTGCCAGCAGTGAACCCATGGCTAGCGGGAGAGGAGATACGCAGTATTTT | CASSEPMASGRGDTQYF
TRBJ2-3 | . | TRBV29-1 | . | TGCAGCGCTCTGGGCGGGTTCTCAACAGATACGCAGTATTTT | CSALGGFSTDTQYF